Listed below are T cell receptor beta chains from one sample, sequenced in a study of T cell repertoires in ileal Crohn's disease. Method: immunoSEQ multiplex PCR; TCRdb's copy keeps in-frame clones and lacks some. The sample shows over 14,000 clones, about 82% of them seen only once. Sequenced sample: ileal tissue. All receptors come from an adult with Crohn's disease. Each CDR3 is given with its conserved first and last residue. The D gene is left open where the match is weak. A row's size may be missing; if present it is once, few, many or a size class.

>NA|TRBV5-5|NA|TRBJ2-7
TGTGCCAGCAGCCCCACTCCCGGGTCCCACGAGCAGTACTTC
CASSPTPGSHEQYF
>NA|TRBV9|NA|TRBJ2-1
TGTGCCAGCAGCGTAGGTGGCAGGGGGGATGAGCAGTTCTTC
CASSVGGRGDEQFF
>NA|TRBV6-1|NA|TRBJ1-1
TGTGCCAGCAGTGTGGAGCGTGAAGCTTTCTTT
CASSVEREAFF
>NA|TRBV6-6|NA|TRBJ2-7
TGTGCCAGCAGTTCTAACGGGTACGAGCAGTACTTC
CASSSNGYEQYF
>NA|TRBV5-1|NA|TRBJ2-3
TGCGCCAGCAGGGACAGCCTGAGCACAGATACGCAGTATTTT
CASRDSLSTDTQYF
>NA|TRBV25-1|NA|TRBJ2-2
TGTGCCAGCAAGCAAAAGGGGCACGCTCAATGGGAGCTGTTTTTT
CASKQKGHAQWELFF
>NA|TRBV29-1|TRBD2|TRBJ2-7
TGCAGCGCCCGGGAGGGCGGGAGCCCCACCTACGAGCAGTACTTC
CSAREGGSPTYEQYF
>NA|TRBV11-2|TRBD1|TRBJ1-6
TGTGCCAGCAGCCCTAGACAGGGGAACTTATCACCCCTCCACTTT
CASSPRQGNLSPLHF
>NA|TRBV11-2|NA|TRBJ2-1
TGTGCCAGCAGCTTAACCCGACAGGGAGGACCTGAGCAGTTCTTC
CASSLTRQGGPEQFF
>NA|TRBV9|NA|TRBJ2-3
TGTGCCAGCAGCGTAGTATCTGGCAGTGCCACGCAGTATTTT
CASSVVSGSATQYF
>few|TRBV15|TRBD2|TRBJ2-5
TGTGCCACCAGCAGAGACAAACTAGCGGGGGGATGGACCCAGTACTTC
CATSRDKLAGGWTQYF
>NA|TRBV9|TRBD2|TRBJ2-3
TGTGCCAGCAGCGTAGGAGCGGGGGCCACAGATACGCAGTATTTT
CASSVGAGATDTQYF
>NA|TRBV7-6|TRBD1|TRBJ1-6
TGTGCCAGCAGCTTACGAACCGGGACAGATTCACCCCTCCACTTT
CASSLRTGTDSPLHF
>NA|TRBV18|NA|TRBJ1-5
TGTGCCAGCTCACCGGGACAAGGAGAGAAGCCCCAGCATTTT
CASSPGQGEKPQHF
>NA|TRBV5-6|NA|TRBJ2-1
TGTGCCAGCAGCTTAGTTTGGGACTGGGGGAGTGAGCAGTTCTTC
CASSLVWDWGSEQFF
>NA|TRBV14|NA|TRBJ1-1
TGTGCCAGCAGCCAACCGGGACTCCAGAACACTGAAGCTTTCTTT
CASSQPGLQNTEAFF
>once|TRBV9|TRBD1|TRBJ1-1
TGTGCCAGCAGCGGGGACAGGAACACTGAAGCTTTCTTT
CASSGDRNTEAFF
>NA|TRBV10-2|TRBD1|TRBJ1-2
TGCGCCAGCAGTGATTCGGGAACAGGGGTACGGGGCTACACCTTC
CASSDSGTGVRGYTF
>NA|TRBV7-6|NA|TRBJ2-5
TGTGCCAGCAGCCTGCTAGAAGAGACCCAGTACTTC
CASSLLEETQYF
>NA|TRBV14|NA|TRBJ1-2
TGTGCCAGCAGCCAGATCGCAGGGCAAGGGTATGGCTACACCTTC
CASSQIAGQGYGYTF
>NA|TRBV2|TRBD1|TRBJ2-7
TGTGCCAGCAGAGACCAGGGGGTATCCTACGAGCAGTACTTC
CASRDQGVSYEQYF
>NA|TRBV14|TRBD2|TRBJ2-1
TGTGCCAGCAGCCAAGGGCCCGGGAGGGCTGGGAATGAGCAGTTCTTC
CASSQGPGRAGNEQFF
>NA|TRBV7-8|TRBD1|TRBJ1-1
TGTGCCAGCAGCCGGGACAGCTTGGTTGAAGCTTTCTTT
CASSRDSLVEAFF
>NA|TRBV10-3|TRBD2|TRBJ2-3
TGTGCCATCAGGGTTACGACTAGCGGGGGGATAGATACGCAGTATTTT
CAIRVTTSGGIDTQYF
>NA|TRBV5-1|NA|TRBJ1-5
TGCGCCAGCAGCTTGGGGGGGCGCGGAAATCAGCCCCAGCATTTT
CASSLGGRGNQPQHF
>NA|TRBV10-2|NA|TRBJ2-1
TGCGCCAGCAGAAGGACTAAGTACAATGAGCAGTTCTTC
CASRRTKYNEQFF
>NA|TRBV5-1|NA|TRBJ1-1
TGCGCCAGCAGCCCCGACGGGCGGAGGACTGAAGCTTTCTTT
CASSPDGRRTEAFF
>NA|TRBV4-2|NA|TRBJ2-4
TGTGCCAGCAGCCAAGATCGTCATATGGGGGGACCAAAAAACATTCAGTACTTC
CASSQDRHMGGPKNIQYF
>few|TRBV7-6|NA|TRBJ2-3
TGTGCCAGCAGCTTAGCCCAGGGCTTGGGCACAGATACGCAGTATTTT
CASSLAQGLGTDTQYF
>once|TRBV5-4|NA|TRBJ1-1
TGTGCCAGCAGCGAACAGGCGAACACTGAAGCTTTCTTT
CASSEQANTEAFF
>NA|TRBV7-6|TRBD1|TRBJ2-2
TGTGCCAGCACCAGGGCAGGGGGCGGGGAGCTGTTTTTT
CASTRAGGGELFF
>NA|TRBV10-3|TRBD2|TRBJ2-1
TGTGCCATCAAGGGGCGGGAACTAGCGGCGGACAATGAGCAGTTCTTC
CAIKGRELAADNEQFF
>NA|TRBV6-1|TRBD1|TRBJ2-7
TGTGCCAGCAGTGAAGTTTCGGGACAGGGGGCCTTGAGAACCTCCTCCTACGAGCAGTACTTC
CASSEVSGQGALRTSSYEQYF
>NA|TRBV4-1|TRBD1|TRBJ1-2
TGCGCCAGCAGCCAAGAAGACAGGGTAGGGGGCTACACCTTC
CASSQEDRVGGYTF